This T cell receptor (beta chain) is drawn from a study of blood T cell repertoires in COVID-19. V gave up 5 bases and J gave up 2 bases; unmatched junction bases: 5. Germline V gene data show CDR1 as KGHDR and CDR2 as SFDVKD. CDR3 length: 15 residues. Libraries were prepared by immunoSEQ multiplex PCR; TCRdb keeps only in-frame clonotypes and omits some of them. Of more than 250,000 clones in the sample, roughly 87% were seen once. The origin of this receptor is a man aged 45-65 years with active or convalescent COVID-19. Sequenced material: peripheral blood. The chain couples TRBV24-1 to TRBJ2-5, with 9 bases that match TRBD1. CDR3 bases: TGTGCCACCAGTGCTATGGGACAGGGTCAAGAGACCCAGTACTTC. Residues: CATSAMGQGQETQYF.